This T cell receptor (beta chain) was profiled in a study of response to subunit inactivated influenza vaccine (dated 2018 in TCRdb). At the level of the whole study: Deep quantitative profiling of the T cell receptor repertoire was used in the study to follow responses to a trivalent subunit inactivated influenza vaccine. Summary of the overall study and its limitations: According to the authors, only a limited number of new T cells may be recruited by each seasonal influenza vaccination.

The library was produced with RT-PCR. The sequencer was an Illumina HiSeq 2500. The raw public data were reprocessed by TCRdb itself: fastp quality trimming at Q25, MiXCR clonotype calling, in-frame beta chains only. Under each unique CDR3 protein, matching rows form one entry showing the most common genes and DNA. The sample has some 500,000 distinct CDR3 sequences on record, over 10% of them singletons. The ten largest clones take up 10% to 15% of the sample. Explained via the paper, the time point label denotes: around 47 days after influenza vaccine administration. The CDR1 and CDR2 encoded by the germline V gene are KGHDR and SFDVKD. V lost 4 bases and J lost 4 bases, and the count of bases not matched to a germline gene is 4. From the cysteine up to the phenylalanine, the CDR3 has a length of 14 residues. The DNA shown is the 42-base CDR3, in frame from base 1. This clonotype was detected many times. What antigen it recognizes has not been identified. No clone much larger than this one lies a single base away; base qualities are absent.

The input for sequencing was PBMCs from blood, taken roughly 48 days after vaccination. The V and J segments used are TRBV24-1 and TRBJ1-2; a stretch of 8 junction bases matches TRBD1. This sequence originates from a man aged 45-65 years who received an inactivated influenza vaccine. Donor details come from another sample of the same person, matched by shared clones. The DNA reads TGTGCCACCAGTGAGGACGGACAGGGCTATGGCTACACCTTC. It translates to CATSEDGQGYGYTF.